The 13 T cell receptor beta chains given below trace back to one sample, sequenced in a study of T-cell memory formation after mild COVID-19. One entry per CDR3 protein, called by TCRdb with MiXCR from the 5' RACE reads. This sample yields 380,000 or so distinct CDR3 sequences, of which approximately 14% are seen a single time; approximately 21% belongs to the top ten. Sequenced: PBMCs or a T cell subset sorted from them (not recorded which). The receptor set was obtained from a young man who had mild COVID-19 (a few samples of this study predate the infection). Cell type and time point are not known.

This clonotype was seen many times. This chain joins TRBV20-1 and TRBJ1-3; TRBD1 is a possible D gene (6 bases). Per the germline V gene, CDR1 is DFQATT and CDR2 is SNEGSKA (reference sequence). The CDR3 consists of 16 residues. Trimming removed 0 bases at V and 4 bases at J, with 16 bases between. The CDR3 loop is CSAREVDSGEGNTIYF. Written as DNA, the CDR3 is TGCAGTGCTAGAGAAGTGGACTCAGGGGAAGGAAACACCATATATTTT.

This clonotype was counted only a few times. CDR3: CASSKGDGANEQFF. In DNA, the CDR3 is TGTGCCAGCAGCAAGGGGGACGGCGCAAATGAGCAGTTCTTC. This chain joins TRBV7-2 and TRBJ2-1, with D possibly being TRBD1 (6 bases). In germline, CDR1 is SGHTA, CDR2 FQGNSA. The germline V and J ends were trimmed by 5 bases and 7 bases, with 15 bases remaining between them. The CDR3 spans 14 residues.

A few counts support this clonotype. The chain employs TRBV7-9 and TRBJ2-1; D remains unclear. This CDR3 comprises 11 residues. With 3 bases removed from V and 15 bases from J, the gap between germline ends came to 12 bases. Germline V gene data show CDR1 as SEHNR and CDR2 as FQNEAQ (reference sequence). CDR3 DNA sequence: TGTGCCAGCAGCTTTCGAACAGACCCGTTCTTC. It translates to CASSFRTDPFF.

With respect to this clonotype: Germline and junction disagree at one end, which may indicate a read error. V and J are TRBV4-3 and TRBJ2-1; D is possibly TRBD2 (5 bases). Germline V lookup: CDR1 LGHNA, CDR2 YSLEER. The CDR3 covers 14 residues. The CDR3: CASSQDRGSYEQLF. The CDR3 DNA reads as TGCGCCAGCAGCCAAGATCGGGGTAGCTATGAGCAGTTATTC.

The J gene is TRBJ2-3, the V gene TRBV30; the D gene is possibly TRBD1 (5 bases). This CDR3 region has 11 residues. Germline V gene lookup returns CDR1 GTSNPN and CDR2 SVGIG (reference sequence). The V and J ends lost 5 bases and 4 bases respectively, with 7 bases between them. The CDR3 coding sequence is TGTGCCTGGGGGGCTGCAGATACGCAGTATTTT. Amino acids: CAWGAADTQYF.

This clonotype was counted ten times or more. This chain connects TRBV5-6 to TRBJ1-6; TRBD1 aligns across 7 bases. Germline assignment: CDR1 SGHDT and CDR2 YYEEEE. The CDR3 totals 13 residues. V gave up 2 bases and J gave up 11 bases; unmatched junction bases: 4. CDR3 in DNA: TGTGCCAGCAGCTTTGGGACAGATACACCCCTCCACTTT. Its translation: CASSFGTDTPLHF.

This clonotype turned up a few times. The chain couples TRBV2 to TRBJ1-1; D unclear. Trimming took off 3 bases at V and 1 base at J, with 12 bases between the two ends. CDR1 is SNHLY and CDR2 is FYNNEI in the germline V gene. CDR3 length: 15 residues. For the CDR3, the DNA is TGTGCCAGCAGTGATGTGACCGGCGGGAACACTGAAGCTTTCTTT. Encoded protein: CASSDVTGGNTEAFF.

There are a few counts of this clonotype. V gene TRBV11-1 combines with J gene TRBJ2-5, with D tentatively TRBD2 (6 bases). The CDR3 is made up of 14 amino acids. Per the germline V gene, CDR1 is SGHAT and CDR2 is FQDESV (reference sequence). Trimming shortened V by 1 base and J by 3 bases, and 9 bases separated the two germline ends. CDR3 bases: TGTGCCAGCAGCTTAGGGTCTAGCGAAGAGACCCAGTACTTC. It is translated as CASSLGSSEETQYF.

This clonotype was seen ten or more times. V gene TRBV20-1 combines with J gene TRBJ2-1; tentatively, D is TRBD1 (6 bases). V was cut by 0 bases and J by 2 bases, with 11 bases left in between. Germline CDR1 reads DFQATT; CDR2 reads SNEGSKA (reference sequence). The CDR3 has 15 amino acids. In nucleotides, the CDR3 is TGCAGTGCTAGAGATCAGGGACAAGCCTACAATGAGCAGTTCTTC. This translates into CSARDQGQAYNEQFF.

Only a few counts were recorded for this clonotype. The chain couples TRBV5-5 to TRBJ1-5; maybe TRBD1 (5 bases). Trimming cost V 0 bases and J 6 bases, with 16 bases left between them. The CDR3 is 16 amino acids. CDR1 SGHKS and CDR2 YYEKEE come from the germline V gene (reference sequence). The DNA of the CDR3 is TGTGCCAGCAGCTTGGATTTGGGGGGTTTGGGTCAGCCCCAGCATTTT. Its protein is CASSLDLGGLGQPQHF. The full variable domain, its missing parts supplied by reference TRBV5-5 and TRBJ1-5, is DAGVTQSPTHLIKTRGQQVTLRCSPISGHKSVSWYQQVLGQGPQFIFQYYEKEERGRGNFPDRFSARQFPNYSSELNVNALLLGDSALYLCASSLDLGGLGQPQHFGDGTRLSIL.

V and J are TRBV20-1 and TRBJ2-1; TRBD2 matches at 8 bases. From germline, CDR1 is DFQATT and CDR2 SNEGSKA (reference sequence). The CDR3 length is 14 residues. V shed 1 base and J 10 bases; nucleotides not matched to a gene: 9. CDR3 sequence reads: CSARAIGGAEEQFF. Here the CDR3 DNA reads TGCAGTGCTAGAGCGATCGGGGGGGCAGAGGAGCAGTTCTTC.

V gene TRBV7-2 combines with J gene TRBJ1-2; 8 nucleotides align to TRBD1. Germline V CDR1 and CDR2: SGHTA, FQGNSA. The CDR3 consists of 13 residues. V shed 5 bases and J 9 bases; nucleotides not matched to a gene: 8. DNA of the CDR3: TGTGCCAGCAGCCAAGCGGACAGGGCCAGCTACACCTTC. The encoded protein is CASSQADRASYTF.

This clonotype has a handful of counts. The chain joins TRBV7-2 to TRBJ1-2; D perhaps matches TRBD1 (6 bases). Trimming removed 5 bases from V and 7 bases from J, with 11 bases in between. The CDR3 runs to 12 residues. Per germline, CDR1 SGHTA and CDR2 FQGNSA. CDR3 DNA sequence: TGTGCCAGCAGCGGGACATGGGGTGGCTACACCTTC. This encodes CASSGTWGGYTF.